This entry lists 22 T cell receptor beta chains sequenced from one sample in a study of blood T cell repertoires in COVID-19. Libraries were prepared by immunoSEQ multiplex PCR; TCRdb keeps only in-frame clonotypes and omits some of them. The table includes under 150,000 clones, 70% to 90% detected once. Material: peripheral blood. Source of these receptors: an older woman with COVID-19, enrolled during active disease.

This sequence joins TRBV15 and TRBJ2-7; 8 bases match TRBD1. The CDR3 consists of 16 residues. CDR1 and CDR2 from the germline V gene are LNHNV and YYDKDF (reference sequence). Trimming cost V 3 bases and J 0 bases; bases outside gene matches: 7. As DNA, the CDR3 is TGTGCCACCAGCAGTACCATGACAGGGGCCTCCTACGAGCAGTACTTC. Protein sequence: CATSSTMTGASYEQYF.

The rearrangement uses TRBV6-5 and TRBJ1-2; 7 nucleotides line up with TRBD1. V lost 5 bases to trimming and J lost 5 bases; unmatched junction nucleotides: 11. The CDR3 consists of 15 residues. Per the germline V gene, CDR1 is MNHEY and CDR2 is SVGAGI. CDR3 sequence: CASSRGTAWGYGYTF. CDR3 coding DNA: TGTGCCAGCAGTAGGGGGACAGCCTGGGGGTATGGCTACACCTTC.

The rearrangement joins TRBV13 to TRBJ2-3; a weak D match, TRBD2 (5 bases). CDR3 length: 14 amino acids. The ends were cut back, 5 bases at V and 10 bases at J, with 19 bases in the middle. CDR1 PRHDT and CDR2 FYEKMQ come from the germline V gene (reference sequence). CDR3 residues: CASSPRGKLGPQYF. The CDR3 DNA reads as TGTGCCAGCAGCCCCCGGGGTAAACTAGGGCCGCAGTATTTT.

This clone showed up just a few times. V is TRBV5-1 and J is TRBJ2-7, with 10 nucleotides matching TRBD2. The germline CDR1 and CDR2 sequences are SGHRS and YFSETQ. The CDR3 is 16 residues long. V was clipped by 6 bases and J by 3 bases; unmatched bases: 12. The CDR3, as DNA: TGCGCCAGCACACCTTGGCTAGCGGGGGACCACTACGAGCAGTACTTC. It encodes CASTPWLAGDHYEQYF.

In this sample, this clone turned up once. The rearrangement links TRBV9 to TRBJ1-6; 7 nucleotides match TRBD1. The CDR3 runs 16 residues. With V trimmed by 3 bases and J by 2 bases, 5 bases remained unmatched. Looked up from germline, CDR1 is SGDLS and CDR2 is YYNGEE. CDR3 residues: CASSDRQGAYNSPLHF. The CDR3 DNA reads TGTGCCAGCAGCGACCGACAGGGCGCCTATAATTCACCCCTCCACTTT.

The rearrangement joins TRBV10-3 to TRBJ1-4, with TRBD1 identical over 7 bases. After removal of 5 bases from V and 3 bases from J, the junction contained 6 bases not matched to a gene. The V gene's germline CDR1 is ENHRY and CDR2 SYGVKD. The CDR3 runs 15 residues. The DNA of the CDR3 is TGTGCCATCAGTCTAGGACAGGCCGCTAATGAAAAACTGTTTTTT. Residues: CAISLGQAANEKLFF.

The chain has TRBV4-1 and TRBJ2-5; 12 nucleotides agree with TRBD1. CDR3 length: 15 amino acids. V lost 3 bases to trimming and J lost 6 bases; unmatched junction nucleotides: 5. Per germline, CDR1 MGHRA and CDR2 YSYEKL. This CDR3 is CASSQAGTGGKTQYF. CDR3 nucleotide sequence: TGCGCCAGCAGCCAGGCCGGGACAGGGGGCAAGACCCAGTACTTC.

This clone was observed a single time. The CDR3 nucleotides are TGTGCCAGTAGTCGACCGGGACAGCTTAGGAATGAGCAGTTCTTC. It is translated as CASSRPGQLRNEQFF. The rearrangement links TRBV19 to TRBJ2-1; 7 nucleotides line up with TRBD1. V shed 5 bases and J 7 bases; nucleotides not matched to a gene: 11. The CDR3 covers 15 residues. In germline, CDR1 is LNHDA, CDR2 SQIVND (reference sequence).

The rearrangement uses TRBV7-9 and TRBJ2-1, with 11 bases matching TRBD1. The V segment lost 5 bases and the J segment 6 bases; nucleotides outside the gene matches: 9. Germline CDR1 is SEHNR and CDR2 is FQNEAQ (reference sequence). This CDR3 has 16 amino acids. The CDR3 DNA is TGTGCCAGCAGCCCAAAAGGGGGACAGGGGGTCAATGAGCAGTTCTTC. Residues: CASSPKGGQGVNEQFF.

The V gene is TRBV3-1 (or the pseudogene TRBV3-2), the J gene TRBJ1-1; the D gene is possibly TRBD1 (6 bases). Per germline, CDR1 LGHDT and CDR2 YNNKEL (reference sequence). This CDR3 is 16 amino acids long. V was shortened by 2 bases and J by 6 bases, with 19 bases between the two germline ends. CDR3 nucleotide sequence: TGTGCCAGCAGCCAAATCGGGGGGCTGCGGATAGCTGAAGCTTTCTTT. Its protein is CASSQIGGLRIAEAFF.

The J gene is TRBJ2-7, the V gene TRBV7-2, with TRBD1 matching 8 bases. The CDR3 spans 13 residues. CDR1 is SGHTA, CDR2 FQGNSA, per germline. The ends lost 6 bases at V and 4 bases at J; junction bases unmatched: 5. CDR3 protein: CASRRTGSYEQYF. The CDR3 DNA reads TGTGCCAGCAGACGGACAGGGTCTTACGAGCAGTACTTC.

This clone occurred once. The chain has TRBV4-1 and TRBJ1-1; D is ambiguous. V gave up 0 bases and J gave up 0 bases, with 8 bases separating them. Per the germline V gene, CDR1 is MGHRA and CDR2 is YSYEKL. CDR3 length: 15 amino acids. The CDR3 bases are TGCGCCAGCAGCCAAGAAAGAGATTTGAACACTGAAGCTTTCTTT. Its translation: CASSQERDLNTEAFF.

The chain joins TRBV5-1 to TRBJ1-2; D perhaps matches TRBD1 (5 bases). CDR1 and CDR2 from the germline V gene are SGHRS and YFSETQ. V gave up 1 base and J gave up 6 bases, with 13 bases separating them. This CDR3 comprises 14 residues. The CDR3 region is CASSLFGGGNGYTF. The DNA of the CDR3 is TGCGCCAGCAGCTTGTTCGGGGGAGGGAATGGCTACACCTTC. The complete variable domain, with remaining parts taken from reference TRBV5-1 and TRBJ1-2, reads KAGVTQTPRYLIKTRGQQVTLSCSPISGHRSVSWYQQTPGQGLQFLFEYFSETQRNKGNFPGRFSGRQFSNSRSEMNVSTLELGDSALYLCASSLFGGGNGYTFGSGTRLTVV.

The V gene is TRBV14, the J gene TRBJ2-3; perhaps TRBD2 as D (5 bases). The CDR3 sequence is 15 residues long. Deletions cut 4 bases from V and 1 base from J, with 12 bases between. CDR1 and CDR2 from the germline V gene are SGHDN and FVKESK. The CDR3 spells CASSPGLGRTDTQYF. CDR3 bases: TGTGCCAGCAGCCCAGGACTTGGCCGCACAGATACGCAGTATTTT.

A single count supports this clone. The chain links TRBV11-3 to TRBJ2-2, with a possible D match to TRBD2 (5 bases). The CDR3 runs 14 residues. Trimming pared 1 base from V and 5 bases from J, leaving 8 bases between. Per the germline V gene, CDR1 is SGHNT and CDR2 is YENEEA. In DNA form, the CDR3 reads TGTGCCAGCAGCTTAGGCACGGGAACCGGGGAGCTGTTTTTT. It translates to CASSLGTGTGELFF.

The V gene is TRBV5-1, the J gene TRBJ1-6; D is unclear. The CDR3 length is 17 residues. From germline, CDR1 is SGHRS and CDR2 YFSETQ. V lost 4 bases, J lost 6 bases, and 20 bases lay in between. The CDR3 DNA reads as TGCGCCAGCAGCCCAAGATGGGAGGGCCGGTCTAATTCACCCCTCCACTTT. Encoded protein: CASSPRWEGRSNSPLHF.

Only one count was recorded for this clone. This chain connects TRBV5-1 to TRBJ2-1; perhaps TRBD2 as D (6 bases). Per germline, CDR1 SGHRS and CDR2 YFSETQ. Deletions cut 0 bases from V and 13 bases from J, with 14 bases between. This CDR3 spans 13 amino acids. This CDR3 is CASSLGPLGGQFF. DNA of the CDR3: TGCGCCAGCAGCTTGGGGCCATTGGGGGGTCAGTTCTTC.

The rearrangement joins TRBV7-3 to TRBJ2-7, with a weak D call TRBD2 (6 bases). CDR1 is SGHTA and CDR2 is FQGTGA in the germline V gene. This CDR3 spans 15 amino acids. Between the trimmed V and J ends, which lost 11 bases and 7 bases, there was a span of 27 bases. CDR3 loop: CARPGSGHIKWEQYF. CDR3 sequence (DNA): TGTGCCCGGCCAGGGAGCGGGCATATTAAGTGGGAGCAGTACTTC.

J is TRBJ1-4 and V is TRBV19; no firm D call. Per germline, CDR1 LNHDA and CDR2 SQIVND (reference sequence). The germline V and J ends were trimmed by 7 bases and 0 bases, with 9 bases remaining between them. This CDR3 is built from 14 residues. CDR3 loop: CASTRVATNEKLFF. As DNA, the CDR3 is TGTGCCAGTACGCGGGTTGCAACTAATGAAAAACTGTTTTTT.

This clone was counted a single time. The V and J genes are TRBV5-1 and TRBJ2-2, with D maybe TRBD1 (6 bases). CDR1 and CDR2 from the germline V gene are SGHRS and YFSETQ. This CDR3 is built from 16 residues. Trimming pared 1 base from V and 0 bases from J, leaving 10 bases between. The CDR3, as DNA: TGCGCCAGCAGCTTGTTGAGACAGGCGAACACCGGGGAGCTGTTTTTT. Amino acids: CASSLLRQANTGELFF.

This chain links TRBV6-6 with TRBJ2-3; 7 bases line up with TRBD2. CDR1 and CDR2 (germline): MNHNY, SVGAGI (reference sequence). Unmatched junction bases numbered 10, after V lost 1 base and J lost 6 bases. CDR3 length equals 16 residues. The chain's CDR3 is CASSYFGLGVADTQYF. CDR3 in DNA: TGTGCCAGCAGTTACTTTGGACTAGGAGTAGCCGATACGCAGTATTTT.

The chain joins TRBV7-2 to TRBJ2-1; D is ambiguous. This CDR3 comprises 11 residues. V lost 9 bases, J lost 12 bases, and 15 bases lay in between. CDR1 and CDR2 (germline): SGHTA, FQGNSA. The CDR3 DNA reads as TGTGCCAGTTCCCCCCGGTACGGGCAGTTCTTC. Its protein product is CASSPRYGQFF. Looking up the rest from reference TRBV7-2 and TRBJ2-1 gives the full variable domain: GAGVSQSPSNKVTEKGKDVELRCDPISGHTALYWYRQSLGQGLEFLIYFQGNSAPDKSGLPSDRFSAERTGGSVSTLTIQRTQQEDSAVYLCASSPRYGQFFGPGTRLTVL.